This TCR beta chain appears in the sequencing data of a study of blood T cell repertoires in COVID-19. Study information: There were acute and convalescent COVID-19 samples, and they came from the United States, Italy and Spain. Nucleic acid was either cDNA or gDNA, and it came from T cells, B-cell-depleted T cells, or PBMCs.

Original handling: Nucleated cell counts were estimated from reference gene primer amplification. Repertoires were generated with immunoSEQ multiplex PCR, while TCRdb's copy carries only in-frame clones and drops some. From that table come the V and J calls and clone size; the DNA was used to work out D and trimming. The sample lists 300,000 to 450,000 clones; around nine tenths were seen once. CDR3 size: 12 residues. Looked up from germline, CDR1 is SEHNR and CDR2 is FQNEAQ (reference sequence). V was shortened by 0 bases and J by 8 bases, with 7 bases between the two germline ends. This clonotype was sampled from a human donor in a cohort sampled during active COVID-19. Source material: peripheral blood. This rearrangement joins TRBV7-9 to TRBJ1-1; D is unresolved. CDR3 amino acids: CASSLARAEAFF. The CDR3 nucleotides read TGTGCCAGCAGCTTAGCTCGAGCAGAAGCTTTCTTT.